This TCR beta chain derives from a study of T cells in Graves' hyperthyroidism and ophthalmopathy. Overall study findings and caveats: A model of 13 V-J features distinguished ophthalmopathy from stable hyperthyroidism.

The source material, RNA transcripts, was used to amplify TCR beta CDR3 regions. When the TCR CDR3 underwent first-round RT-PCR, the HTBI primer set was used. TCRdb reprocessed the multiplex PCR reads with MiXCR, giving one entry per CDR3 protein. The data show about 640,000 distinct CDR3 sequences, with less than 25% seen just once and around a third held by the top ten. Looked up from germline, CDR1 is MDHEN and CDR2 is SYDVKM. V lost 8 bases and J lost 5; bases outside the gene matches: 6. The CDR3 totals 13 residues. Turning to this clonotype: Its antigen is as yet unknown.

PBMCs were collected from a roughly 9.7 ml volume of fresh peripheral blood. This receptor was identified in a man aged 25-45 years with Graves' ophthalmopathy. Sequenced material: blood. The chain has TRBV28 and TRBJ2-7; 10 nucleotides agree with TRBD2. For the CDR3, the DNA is TGTGCCAGCTTGGCTAGCGGGAGTGACGAGCAGTACTTC. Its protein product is CASLASGSDEQYF.